This T cell receptor (beta chain) was found in a study of human T cells and chemical hapten exposure. Across the study: The patient population, which was mostly female, had alopecia areata, totalis or universalis. Study outcomes and limitations: Healthy individuals' immune responses may differ from those of donors, who had alopecia. Expanded TCRs produced significantly more large CDR3 similarity clusters than controls did.

Unmatched junction bases numbered 8, after V lost 1 base and J lost 6 bases. This CDR3 region has 17 residues. CDR1 and CDR2 from the germline V gene are MDHEN and SYDVKM. With respect to this clonotype: Its antigen is still unknown.

A single record per CDR3 protein comes from TCRdb applying MiXCR to the RACE reads. The sample includes 340,000 or so distinct CDR3 sequences, about 7% of them seen just once. The time point is: patch test 1, 2 weeks after DPC sensitization. The treatment here: therapeutic diphenylcyclopropenone sensitization with weekly scalp DPC. The sequencing here drew on whole blood, taken in connection with sensitization to the hapten diphenylcyclopropenone (DPC). The receptor was isolated from a woman under 30 with alopecia areata. Some clones in this sample may be carry-over from other donors' samples. The chain carries TRBV28 and TRBJ1-6; 8 bases agree with TRBD1. Here the CDR3 DNA reads TGTGCCAGCAGTTTATATCCCCAGGGGGCGCGTAATTCACCCCTCCACTTT. Translating it yields CASSLYPQGARNSPLHF.